This TCR beta chain was obtained from a study of blood T cell repertoires in COVID-19. The CDR3 consists of 16 residues. V lost 1 base and J lost 12; bases outside the gene matches: 12. The germline V gene encodes CDR1 SGHAT and CDR2 FQNNGV. The table came from immunoSEQ multiplex PCR; TCRdb's copy has only in-frame clones and leaves some out. This sample has approximately 270,000 clones, with roughly 88% found just once. The specimen was peripheral blood. The chain carries TRBV11-2 and TRBJ1-6, with 7 bases matching TRBD1. The TCR originated in a woman in her seventies with acute or convalescent COVID-19. DNA for the CDR3: TGTGCCAGCAGCTTAGGCCGACAGGGACGTTGGGTACCCCTCCACTTT. Translating gives CASSLGRQGRWVPLHF. The full variable domain, rest sourced from reference TRBV11-2 and TRBJ1-6, is EAGVAQSPRYKIIEKRQSVAFWCNPISGHATLYWYQQILGQGPKLLIQFQNNGVVDDSQLPKDRFSAERLKGVDSTLKIQPAKLEDSAVYLCASSLGRQGRWVPLHFGNGTRLTVT.